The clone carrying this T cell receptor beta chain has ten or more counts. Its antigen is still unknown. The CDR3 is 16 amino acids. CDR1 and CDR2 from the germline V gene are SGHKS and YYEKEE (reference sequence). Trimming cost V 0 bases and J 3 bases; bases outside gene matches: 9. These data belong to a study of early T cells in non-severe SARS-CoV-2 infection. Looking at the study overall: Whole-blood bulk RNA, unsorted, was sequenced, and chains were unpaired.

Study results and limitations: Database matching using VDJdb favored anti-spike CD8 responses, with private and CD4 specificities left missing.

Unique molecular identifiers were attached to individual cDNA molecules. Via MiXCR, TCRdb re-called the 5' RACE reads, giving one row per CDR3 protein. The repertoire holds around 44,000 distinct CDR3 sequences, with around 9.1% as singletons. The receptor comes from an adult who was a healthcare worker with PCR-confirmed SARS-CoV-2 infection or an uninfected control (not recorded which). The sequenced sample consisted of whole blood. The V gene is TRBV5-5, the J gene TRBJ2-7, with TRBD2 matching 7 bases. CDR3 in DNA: TGTGCCAGCAGCTTGGTTCGGCTAGCGGCATACTACGAGCAGTACTTC. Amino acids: CASSLVRLAAYYEQYF.